These 8 T cell receptor beta chains were sequenced from one sample in a study of beta chain features in type 1 diabetes (dated by TCRdb to between 2018 and 2020). The library was built by means of the immunoSEQ multiplex PCR assay. All of the isolated RNA was reverse transcribed with the High Capacity cDNA Reverse Transcription Kit, so expressed TCRB transcripts were sequenced. TCRdb stores this immuneACCESS table with in-frame sequences only. Part of the clones is absent; in the studies checked, under half of the shortfall reflects unresolved V genes, and no reason is known for the rest. Counted in this sample were about 900,000 clones; roughly 15% of them appeared once. The biggest ten clones account for 0.02% to 0.025% of the sample. Sequenced material: naive CD4+ T cells from blood. The cell subset or site label here, explained by the study, means: true naive CD4+ T cells. The receptors stem from a young woman in good health.

The CDR3 DNA sequence: TGTGCCAGCAGCTTAGTGCGGGGCTACGAGCAGTACTTC. It yields the protein CASSLVRGYEQYF. The chain couples TRBV7-8 to TRBJ2-7; tentative D call: TRBD2 (6 bases). The CDR3 has 13 residues. V was trimmed by 1 base and J by 3 bases, leaving 7 bases between them. Germline CDR1 and CDR2: SGHVS and FQNEAQ.

The chain has TRBV9 and TRBJ2-7; 7 bases are shared with TRBD1. Trimming took 3 bases from V and 3 from J; bases not matched to a gene: 6. CDR3 length equals 14 residues. Germline V lookup: CDR1 SGDLS, CDR2 YYNGEE. In DNA, the CDR3 is TGTGCCAGCAGCGCATCCGGGACAGACTACGAGCAGTACTTC. The encoded protein is CASSASGTDYEQYF.

The gene calls are TRBV5-1 and TRBJ2-2; D possibly matches TRBD1 or TRBD2 (5 bases each). Germline values: CDR1 SGHRS, CDR2 YFSETQ. This CDR3 has 17 amino acids. Between the trimmed V and J ends, which lost 4 bases and 0 bases, there was a span of 16 bases. In DNA, the CDR3 is TGCGCCAGCAGCCGAGGAGCCGGGACCACGAACACCGGGGAGCTGTTTTTT. This gives the protein CASSRGAGTTNTGELFF. The whole variable domain, remainder taken from reference TRBV5-1 and TRBJ2-2, is KAGVTQTPRYLIKTRGQQVTLSCSPISGHRSVSWYQQTPGQGLQFLFEYFSETQRNKGNFPGRFSGRQFSNSRSEMNVSTLELGDSALYLCASSRGAGTTNTGELFFGEGSRLTVL.

Only a few counts were recorded for this clone. The J gene is TRBJ2-5, the V gene TRBV7-8, with TRBD1 matching 8 bases. The length of the CDR3 is 16 residues. The J segment lost 2 bases and the V segment lost 7 bases, leaving 12 bases of the junction unmatched. Germline values: CDR1 SGHVS, CDR2 FQNEAQ. In DNA form, the CDR3 reads TGTGCCAGCAAATCTAGGGGGGACAGGCGGCAAGAGACCCAGTACTTC. Translation gives CASKSRGDRRQETQYF.

This clone has more than one count but fewer than ten. This chain connects TRBV7-2 to TRBJ2-7, with a possible D match to TRBD2 (7 bases). Germline V gene lookup returns CDR1 SGHTA and CDR2 FQGNSA. This CDR3 spans 14 amino acids. Trimming cost V 2 bases and J 5 bases, with 13 bases left between them. CDR3 nucleotides: TGTGCCAGCAGCTTAACGGGGGGCCGCCACGAGCAGTACTTC. It yields the protein CASSLTGGRHEQYF.

A few counts support this clone. J is TRBJ2-1 and V is TRBV9, with D maybe TRBD1 (6 bases). The CDR3 covers 13 residues. V was trimmed by 0 bases and J by 7 bases, leaving 8 bases between them. The germline CDR1 and CDR2 sequences are SGDLS and YYNGEE. The CDR3 protein is CASSVATGNEQFF. For the CDR3, the DNA is TGTGCCAGCAGCGTAGCGACAGGTAATGAGCAGTTCTTC.

The rearrangement links TRBV7-2 to TRBJ2-1, with no clear D. Looked up from germline, CDR1 is SGHTA and CDR2 is FQGNSA. The CDR3 has 15 residues. Trimming pared 5 bases from V and 0 bases from J, leaving 11 bases between. CDR3 coding DNA: TGTGCCAGCAGCCCTCAGACACTCTCCTACAATGAGCAGTTCTTC. The encoded protein is CASSPQTLSYNEQFF.

The chain is built from TRBV5-1 and TRBJ2-1; 9 bases align to TRBD2. The germline V gene has CDR1 SGHRS and CDR2 YFSETQ. The CDR3 is 16 amino acids. After removal of 4 bases from V and 6 bases from J, the junction contained 11 bases not matched to a gene. DNA for the CDR3: TGCGCCAGCAGCCCGATGAGCGGGAGGCCACTCAATGAGCAGTTCTTC. This sequence encodes CASSPMSGRPLNEQFF.